This T cell receptor (beta chain) was identified during a study of cytomegalovirus exposure and HLA in healthy donors. 60 Vbeta and 13 Jbeta primers were used in PCR. Using immunoSEQ multiplex PCR, the repertoire was profiled, and TCRdb retains in-frame clones only, with some absent. This repertoire shows more than 85,000 clones, nearly 65% found once; its top ten account for about 4.3%. The receptor was isolated from a human donor in good health. Sequencing input: PBMCs.

The CDR3 sequence: CATSIYLDTQYF. In nucleotides, the CDR3 is TGTGCCACCAGCATCTATCTAGATACGCAGTATTTT. V gene TRBV15 combines with J gene TRBJ2-3; D ambiguous. The CDR3 totals 12 residues. Trimming cost V 4 bases and J 5 bases, with 7 bases left between them. Germline CDR1 LNHNV, CDR2 YYDKDF (reference sequence).